This T cell receptor (beta chain) appears in the sequencing data of a study of tumor and adjacent non-tumor tissue in lung cancer. Study-level information: Histology: about twelve adenocarcinoma, 2 squamous cell carcinoma, 1 small cell lung cancer. About 4.17 million productive TCRbeta reads were obtained per sample on average. Stage I to III disease affected roughly ten men and a handful of women aged about 31 to 80.

RNA was extracted from bulk tissue without any cell sorting. The library came from three nested PCR rounds adapted from ARM-PCR protocols. TCRdb passed the multiplex PCR reads through MiXCR, listing each CDR3 protein once. The sample has 91,000 or so distinct CDR3 sequences; less than 75% are singletons. Study-wide findings and caveats: Patients with more diverse tumor TCRs had worse survival.

The length of the CDR3 is 14 residues. Per the germline V gene, CDR1 is MDHEN and CDR2 is SYDVKM. V lost 4 bases to trimming and J lost 2 bases, with 11 bases between them. In this sample, this clonotype turned up many times. Its antigen is still unknown. The chain recombines TRBV28 with TRBJ1-1; D gene ambiguous. This sequence was found in a man aged 55 to 70 with non-small cell lung cancer. The material sequenced was lung tumor tissue. DNA of the CDR3: TGTGCCAGCAGTTCGGCCGGATTTAACACTGAAGCTTTCTTT. Translated, it gives CASSSAGFNTEAFF.